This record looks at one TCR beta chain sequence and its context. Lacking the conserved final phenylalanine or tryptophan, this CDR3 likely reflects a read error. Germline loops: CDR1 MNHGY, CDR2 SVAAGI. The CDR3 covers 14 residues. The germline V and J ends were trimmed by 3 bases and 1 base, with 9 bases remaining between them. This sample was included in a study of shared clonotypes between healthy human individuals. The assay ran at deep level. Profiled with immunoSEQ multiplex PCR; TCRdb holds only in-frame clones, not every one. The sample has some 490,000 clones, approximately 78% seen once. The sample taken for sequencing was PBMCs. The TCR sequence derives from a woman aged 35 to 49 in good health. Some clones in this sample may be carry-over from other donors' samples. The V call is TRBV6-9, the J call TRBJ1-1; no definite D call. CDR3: CASSYQPQNTEAFL. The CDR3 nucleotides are TGTGCCAGCAGTTACCAACCTCAGAACACTGAAGCTTTCCTT.